This is a list of T cell receptor beta chains from one sample in a study of cytomegalovirus exposure and HLA in healthy donors. Clones were sequenced by immunoSEQ multiplex PCR, and TCRdb holds only the in-frame ones, with some missing. This sample has 95,000 to 120,000 clones, with over 65% found just once. The sample consisted of PBMCs. Source of these receptors: a middle-aged woman in good health and CMV-seropositive. Both conserved end residues are part of each CDR3. Fields, in order: V gene, clone size, J gene, D gene, CDR3 DNA, CDR3 protein. The D gene is left open where the match is weak. Clone size, where shown, is once, few, many, or a class for clones that have expanded.

V: TRBV7-9; size: few; J: TRBJ2-1; D: TRBD2; DNA: TGTGCCAGCAGCGAGAGACTAGCGGGAGGTGATGAGCAGTTCTTC; CDR3: CASSERLAGGDEQFF
V: TRBV7-3; size: -; J: TRBJ1-5; D: -; DNA: TGTGCCAGCAGCTTAGGGAGGAGCCTTGCCCAGCCCCAGCATTTT; CDR3: CASSLGRSLAQPQHF
V: TRBV30; size: -; J: TRBJ1-6; D: -; DNA: TGTGCCTGTCAACAGGGTCCTTCCAGCTCCTATAATTCACCCCTCCACTTT; CDR3: CACQQGPSSSYNSPLHF
V: TRBV6-1; size: few; J: TRBJ2-3; D: -; DNA: TGTGCCAGCAGTGACTCGGTGGGGGACTTATATACGCAGTATTTT; CDR3: CASSDSVGDLYTQYF
V: TRBV4-1; size: -; J: TRBJ1-4; D: TRBD1; DNA: TGCGCCAGCAGCCAAGATAAAGGGCCCGGGACAGGGAATGAAAAACTGTTTTTT; CDR3: CASSQDKGPGTGNEKLFF
V: TRBV6-1; size: -; J: TRBJ1-2; D: -; DNA: TGTGCCAGCAGTGACGACACCCTACTGAACTATGGCTACACCTTC; CDR3: CASSDDTLLNYGYTF
V: TRBV5-1; size: few; J: TRBJ2-3; D: TRBD2; DNA: TGCGCCAGCAGCTTGGCGCCGGGAGGAGCGGATACGCAGTATTTT; CDR3: CASSLAPGGADTQYF
V: TRBV6-5; size: -; J: TRBJ2-7; D: TRBD1; DNA: TGTGCCAGCAGTGTTTGGACAGGGGACGAGCAGTACTTC; CDR3: CASSVWTGDEQYF
V: TRBV6-1; size: -; J: TRBJ2-7; D: -; DNA: TGTGCCAGCAATAACCGGGACACCCTCTACGAGCAGTACTTC; CDR3: CASNNRDTLYEQYF
V: TRBV5-1; size: few; J: TRBJ1-1; D: TRBD1; DNA: TGCGCCAGCACCCGACAGGGGGGAGGCACTGAAGCTTTCTTT; CDR3: CASTRQGGGTEAFF
V: TRBV5-1; size: -; J: TRBJ2-1; D: TRBD1; DNA: TGCGCCAGCAGCTTCGCCGACAGGGGGTCTAATGAGCAGTTCTTC; CDR3: CASSFADRGSNEQFF
V: TRBV6-1; size: once; J: TRBJ2-7; D: -; DNA: TGTGCCAGCAGTGAATCCCTAGCCTACTCCTACGAGCAGTACTTC; CDR3: CASSESLAYSYEQYF
V: TRBV14; size: -; J: TRBJ2-1; D: -; DNA: TGTGCCAGCAGCGCTTTTGCGGACAATGAGCAGTTCTTC; CDR3: CASSAFADNEQFF
V: TRBV11-3; size: -; J: TRBJ1-1; D: -; DNA: TGTGCCAGCAGCTATAGAACAGCCAGCATGGCTTTCTTT; CDR3: CASSYRTASMAFF
V: TRBV5-1; size: few; J: TRBJ2-3; D: TRBD2; DNA: TGCGCCAGCAGCCGTTCGGGGACTAGTGGTGATACGCAGTATTTT; CDR3: CASSRSGTSGDTQYF
V: TRBV5-1; size: few; J: TRBJ2-3; D: -; DNA: TGCGCCAGCAGTACCGGTGCTAGCACAGATACGCAGTATTTT; CDR3: CASSTGASTDTQYF
V: TRBV5-1; size: -; J: TRBJ2-1; D: TRBD2; DNA: TGCGCCAGCAGCTTCCTCCGAGCGGGAGCCAGCAATGAGCAGTTCTTC; CDR3: CASSFLRAGASNEQFF
V: TRBV9; size: -; J: TRBJ1-1; D: TRBD1; DNA: TGTGCCAGCAGGAGAGGGACAGCGAACACTGAAGCTTTCTTT; CDR3: CASRRGTANTEAFF
V: TRBV7-2; size: -; J: TRBJ2-5; D: TRBD2; DNA: TGTGCCAGCAGCGGCGGTAGCGGGGAGACCCAGTACTTC; CDR3: CASSGGSGETQYF
V: TRBV7-9; size: -; J: TRBJ2-5; D: TRBD2; DNA: TGTGCCAGCAGCAGACTGACTAGCGGGGGGGCCGGGGAGACCCAGTACTTC; CDR3: CASSRLTSGGAGETQYF
V: TRBV27; size: once; J: TRBJ2-1; D: TRBD2; DNA: TGTGCCAGCAGCCACGCGTGGCGGGAGACTACTCTTACGGAGCAGTTCTTC; CDR3: CASSHAWRETTLTEQFF
V: TRBV5-1; size: -; J: TRBJ2-5; D: TRBD1; DNA: TGCGCCAGCAGGACGGGACAGGAGACCCAGTACTTC; CDR3: CASRTGQETQYF
V: TRBV27; size: -; J: TRBJ2-1; D: -; DNA: TGTGCCAGCAGTTTAAGCCGGACACCCTACAATGAGCAGTTCTTC; CDR3: CASSLSRTPYNEQFF
V: TRBV19; size: -; J: TRBJ1-5; D: -; DNA: TGTGCCAGTAGTATACGGACAAACAATCAGCCCCAGCATTTT; CDR3: CASSIRTNNQPQHF
V: TRBV9; size: -; J: TRBJ1-4; D: -; DNA: TGTGCCAGCAGCGTAGGGTCGGGTGCAACTAATGAAAAACTGTTTTTT; CDR3: CASSVGSGATNEKLFF
V: TRBV5-1; size: -; J: TRBJ2-3; D: -; DNA: TGCGCCAGCGGGAGGGGACAAGCAGATACGCAGTATTTT; CDR3: CASGRGQADTQYF
V: TRBV2; size: -; J: TRBJ1-2; D: -; DNA: TGTGCCAGCAGTGAGGAGACTGAGGGCCACACCTTC; CDR3: CASSEETEGHTF
V: TRBV29-1; size: -; J: TRBJ2-3; D: TRBD2; DNA: TGCAGCGTTGAAGAGGCGGGAGGGACAGATACGCAGTATTTT; CDR3: CSVEEAGGTDTQYF
V: TRBV7-8; size: -; J: TRBJ2-5; D: TRBD2; DNA: TGTGCCAGCAGCCCCGGGACTACCTCCCAAGAGACCCAGTACTTC; CDR3: CASSPGTTSQETQYF